This T cell receptor beta chain comes out of a study of blood T cell repertoires in COVID-19. V shed 0 bases and J shed 7 bases, with 20 bases lying between them. From germline, CDR1 is SGDLS and CDR2 YYNGEE. This CDR3 region has 18 residues. This clone was seen a single time. The repertoire was sequenced with immunoSEQ multiplex PCR; TCRdb's copy has only in-frame clones and lacks some. The sample has 100,000 or so clones, 85% to 90% seen once. The receptor's source is a woman aged 55-69 years in a cohort sampled during active or convalescent COVID-19. Source material: peripheral blood. The chain couples TRBV9 to TRBJ1-6; D uncertain. The CDR3 coding sequence is TGTGCCAGCAGCGTAGCAAGGAGCGTCCATCTCGGGAATTCACCCCTCCACTTT. It specifies CASSVARSVHLGNSPLHF.